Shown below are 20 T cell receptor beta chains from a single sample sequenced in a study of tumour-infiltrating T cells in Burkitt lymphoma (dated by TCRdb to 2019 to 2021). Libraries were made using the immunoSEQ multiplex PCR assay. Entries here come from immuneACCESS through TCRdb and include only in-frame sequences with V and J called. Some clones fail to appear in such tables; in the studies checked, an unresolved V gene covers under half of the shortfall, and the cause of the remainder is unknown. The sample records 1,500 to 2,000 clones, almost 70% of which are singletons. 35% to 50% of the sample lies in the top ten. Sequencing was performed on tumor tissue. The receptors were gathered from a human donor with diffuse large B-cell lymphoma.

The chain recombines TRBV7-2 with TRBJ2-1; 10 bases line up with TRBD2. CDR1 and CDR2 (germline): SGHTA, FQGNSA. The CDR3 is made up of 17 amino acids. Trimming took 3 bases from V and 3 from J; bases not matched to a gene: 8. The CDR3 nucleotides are TGTGCCAGCAGCTTTAGGCTAGCGGGGGCATACTACAATGAGCAGTTCTTC. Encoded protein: CASSFRLAGAYYNEQFF. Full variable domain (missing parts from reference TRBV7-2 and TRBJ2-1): GAGVSQSPSNKVTEKGKDVELRCDPISGHTALYWYRQSLGQGLEFLIYFQGNSAPDKSGLPSDRFSAERTGGSVSTLTIQRTQQEDSAVYLCASSFRLAGAYYNEQFFGPGTRLTVL.

CDR3 residues: CSVAWWGAQETQYF. The CDR3 coding sequence is TGCAGCGTTGCTTGGTGGGGGGCACAAGAGACCCAGTACTTC. The chain couples TRBV29-1 to TRBJ2-5; the D gene could be TRBD1 or TRBD2 (6 bases each). Trimming cost V 4 bases and J 2 bases, with 14 bases left between them. The germline V gene has CDR1 SQVTM and CDR2 ANQGSEA. The CDR3 has 14 residues. Looking up the rest from reference TRBV29-1 and TRBJ2-5 gives the full variable domain: SAVISQKPSRDICQRGTSLTIQCQVDSQVTMMFWYRQQPGQSLTLIATANQGSEATYESGFVIDKFPISRPNLTFSTLTVSNMSPEDSSIYLCSVAWWGAQETQYFGPGTRLLVL.

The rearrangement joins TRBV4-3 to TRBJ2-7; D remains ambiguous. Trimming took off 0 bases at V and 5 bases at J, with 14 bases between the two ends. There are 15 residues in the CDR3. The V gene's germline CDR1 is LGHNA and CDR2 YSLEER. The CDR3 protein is CASSQDRGWRDEQYF. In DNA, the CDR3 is TGCGCCAGCAGCCAAGATCGCGGCTGGCGAGACGAGCAGTACTTC.

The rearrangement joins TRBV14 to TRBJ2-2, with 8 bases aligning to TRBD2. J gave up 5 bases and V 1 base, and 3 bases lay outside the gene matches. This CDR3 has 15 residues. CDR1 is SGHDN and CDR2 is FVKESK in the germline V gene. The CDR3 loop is CASSQVASGTGELFF. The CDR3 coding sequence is TGTGCCAGCAGCCAAGTCGCTAGCGGGACCGGGGAGCTGTTTTTT.

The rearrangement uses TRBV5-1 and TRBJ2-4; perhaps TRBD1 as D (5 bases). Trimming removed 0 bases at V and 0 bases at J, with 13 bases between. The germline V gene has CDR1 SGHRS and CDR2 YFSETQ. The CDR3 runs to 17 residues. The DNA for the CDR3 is TGCGCCAGCAGCTTGGGAGGCCAGGGCCGAGCCAAAAACATTCAGTACTTC. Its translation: CASSLGGQGRAKNIQYF.

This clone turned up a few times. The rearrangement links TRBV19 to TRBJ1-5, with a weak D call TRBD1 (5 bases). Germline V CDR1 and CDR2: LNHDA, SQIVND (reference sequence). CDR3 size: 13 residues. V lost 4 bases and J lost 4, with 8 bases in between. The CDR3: CASSRTPNQPQHF. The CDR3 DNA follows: TGTGCCAGTAGTAGGACACCTAATCAGCCCCAGCATTTT.

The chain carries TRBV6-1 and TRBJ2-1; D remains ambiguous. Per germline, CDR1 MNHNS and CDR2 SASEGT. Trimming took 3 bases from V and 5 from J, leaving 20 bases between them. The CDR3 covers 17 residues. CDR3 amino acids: CASSDFPTPLGNNEQFF. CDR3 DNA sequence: TGTGCCAGCAGTGATTTCCCTACACCTTTAGGGAACAATGAGCAGTTCTTC.

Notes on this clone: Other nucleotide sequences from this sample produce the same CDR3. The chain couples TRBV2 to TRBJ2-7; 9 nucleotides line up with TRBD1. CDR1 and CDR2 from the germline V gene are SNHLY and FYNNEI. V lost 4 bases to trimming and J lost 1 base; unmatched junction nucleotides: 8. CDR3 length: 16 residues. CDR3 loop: CASSAVGTGLSYEQYF. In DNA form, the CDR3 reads TGTGCCAGCAGTGCAGTAGGGACAGGGCTTTCCTACGAGCAGTACTTC.

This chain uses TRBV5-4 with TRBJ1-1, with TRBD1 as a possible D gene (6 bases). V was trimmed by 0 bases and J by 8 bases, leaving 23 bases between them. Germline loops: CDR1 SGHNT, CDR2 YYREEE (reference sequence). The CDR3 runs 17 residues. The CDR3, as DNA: TGTGCCAGCAGCTTGGGAAGAAGTCAGGGGCCTTTAGACGAAGCTTTCTTT. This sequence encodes CASSLGRSQGPLDEAFF.

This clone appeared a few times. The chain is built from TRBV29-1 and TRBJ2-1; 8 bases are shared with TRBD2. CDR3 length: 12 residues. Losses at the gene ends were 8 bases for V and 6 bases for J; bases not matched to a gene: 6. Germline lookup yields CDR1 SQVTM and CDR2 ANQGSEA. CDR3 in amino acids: CSSFSGVNEQFF. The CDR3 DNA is TGCAGCTCCTTTAGCGGGGTCAATGAGCAGTTCTTC.

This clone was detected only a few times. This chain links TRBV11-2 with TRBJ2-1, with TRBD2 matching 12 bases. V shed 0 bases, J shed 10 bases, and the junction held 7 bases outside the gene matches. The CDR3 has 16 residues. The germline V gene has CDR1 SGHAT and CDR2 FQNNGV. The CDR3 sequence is CASSLELAGGTGEQFF. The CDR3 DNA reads TGTGCCAGCAGCTTAGAGCTAGCGGGAGGGACGGGGGAGCAGTTCTTC.

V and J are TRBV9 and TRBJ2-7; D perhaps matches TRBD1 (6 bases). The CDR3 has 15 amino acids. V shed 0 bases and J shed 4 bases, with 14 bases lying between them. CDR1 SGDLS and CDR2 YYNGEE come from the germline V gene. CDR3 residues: CASSVGAGTIYEQYF. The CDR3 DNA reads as TGTGCCAGCAGCGTAGGGGCAGGGACAATTTACGAGCAGTACTTC.

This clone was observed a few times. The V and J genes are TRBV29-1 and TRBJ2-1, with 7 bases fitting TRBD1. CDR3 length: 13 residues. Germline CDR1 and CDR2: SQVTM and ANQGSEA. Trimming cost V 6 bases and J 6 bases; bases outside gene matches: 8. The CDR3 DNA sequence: TGCAGCGTGGTGACAGGGTTTGGCAATGAGCAGTTCTTC. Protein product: CSVVTGFGNEQFF.

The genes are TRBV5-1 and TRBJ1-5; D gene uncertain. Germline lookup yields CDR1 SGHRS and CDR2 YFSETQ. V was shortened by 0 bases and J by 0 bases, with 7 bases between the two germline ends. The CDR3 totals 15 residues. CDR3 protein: CASSLVPDSNQPQHF. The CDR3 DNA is TGCGCCAGCAGCTTGGTGCCAGATAGCAATCAGCCCCAGCATTTT.

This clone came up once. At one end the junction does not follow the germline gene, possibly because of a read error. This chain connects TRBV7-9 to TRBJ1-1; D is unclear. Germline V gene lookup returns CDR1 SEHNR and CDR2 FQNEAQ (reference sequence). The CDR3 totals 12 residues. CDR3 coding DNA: TGTGCCAGCGCCCGGGAGGGTCCTGAAGTTTTCTTT. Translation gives CASAREGPEVFF.

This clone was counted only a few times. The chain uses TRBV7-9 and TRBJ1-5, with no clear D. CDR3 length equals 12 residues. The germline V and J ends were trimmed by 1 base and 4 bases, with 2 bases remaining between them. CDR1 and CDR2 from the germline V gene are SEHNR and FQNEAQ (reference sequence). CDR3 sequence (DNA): TGTGCCAGCAGCTTAGGGAATCAGCCCCAGCATTTT. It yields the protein CASSLGNQPQHF.

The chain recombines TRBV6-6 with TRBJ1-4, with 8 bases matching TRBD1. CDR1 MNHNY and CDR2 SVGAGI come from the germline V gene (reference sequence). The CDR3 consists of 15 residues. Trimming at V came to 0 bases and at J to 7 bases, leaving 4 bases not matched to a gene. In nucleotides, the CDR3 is TGTGCCAGCAGTTACTCGCCCAGGGGGCTTGAAAAACTGTTTTTT. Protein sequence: CASSYSPRGLEKLFF.

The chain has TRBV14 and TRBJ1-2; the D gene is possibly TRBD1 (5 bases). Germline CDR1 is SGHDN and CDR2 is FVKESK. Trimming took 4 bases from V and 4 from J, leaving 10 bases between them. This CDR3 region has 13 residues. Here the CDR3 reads CASSRGPIYGYTF. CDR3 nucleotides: TGTGCCAGCAGCCGGGGACCGATCTATGGCTACACCTTC.

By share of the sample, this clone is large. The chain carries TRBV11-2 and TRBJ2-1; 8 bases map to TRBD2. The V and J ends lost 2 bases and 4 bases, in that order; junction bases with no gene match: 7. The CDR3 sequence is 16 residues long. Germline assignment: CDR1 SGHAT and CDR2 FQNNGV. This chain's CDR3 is CASSLRAGGRYNEQFF. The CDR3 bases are TGTGCCAGCAGCTTAAGGGCGGGAGGTAGATACAATGAGCAGTTCTTC.

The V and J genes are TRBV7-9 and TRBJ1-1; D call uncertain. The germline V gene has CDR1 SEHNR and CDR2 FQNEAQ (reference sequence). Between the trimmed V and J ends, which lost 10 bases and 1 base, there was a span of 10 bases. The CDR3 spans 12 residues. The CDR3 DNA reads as TGTGCCACCACGTGGGGGAACACTGAAGCTTTCTTT. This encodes CATTWGNTEAFF.